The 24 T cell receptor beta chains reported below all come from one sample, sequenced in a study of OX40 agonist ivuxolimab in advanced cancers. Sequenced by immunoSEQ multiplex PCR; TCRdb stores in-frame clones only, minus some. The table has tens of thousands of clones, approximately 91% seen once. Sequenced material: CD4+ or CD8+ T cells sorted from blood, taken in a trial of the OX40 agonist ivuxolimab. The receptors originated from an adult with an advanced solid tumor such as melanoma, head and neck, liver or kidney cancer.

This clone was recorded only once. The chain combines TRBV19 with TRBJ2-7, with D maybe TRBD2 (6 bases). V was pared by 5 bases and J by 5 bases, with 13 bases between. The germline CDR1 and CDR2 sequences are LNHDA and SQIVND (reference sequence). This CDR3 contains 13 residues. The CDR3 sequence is CASSRPPGDEQYF. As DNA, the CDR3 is TGTGCCAGTAGTCGCCCCCCGGGGGACGAGCAGTACTTC. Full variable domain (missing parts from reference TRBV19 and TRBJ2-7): DGGITQSPKYLFRKEGQNVTLSCEQNLNHDAMYWYRQDPGQGLRLIYYSQIVNDFQKGDIAEGYSVSREKKESFPLTVTSAQKNPTAFYLCASSRPPGDEQYFGPGTRLTVT.

The CDR3 loop reads CASSEFGRTENGYTF. In DNA form, the CDR3 reads TGTGCCAGCAGTGAATTTGGTAGGACAGAGAATGGCTACACCTTC. The V and J genes are TRBV25-1 and TRBJ1-2, with D tentatively TRBD1 (6 bases). This CDR3 comprises 15 residues. The ends were cut back, 1 base at V and 6 bases at J, with 15 bases in the middle. Germline loops: CDR1 MGHDK, CDR2 SYGVNS.

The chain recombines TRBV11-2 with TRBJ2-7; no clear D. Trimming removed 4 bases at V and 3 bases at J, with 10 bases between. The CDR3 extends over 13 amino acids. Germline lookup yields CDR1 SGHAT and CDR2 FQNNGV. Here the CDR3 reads CASSYGSLYEQYF. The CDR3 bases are TGTGCCAGCAGCTACGGCTCCCTCTACGAGCAGTACTTC. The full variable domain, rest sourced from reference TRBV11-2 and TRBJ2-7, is EAGVAQSPRYKIIEKRQSVAFWCNPISGHATLYWYQQILGQGPKLLIQFQNNGVVDDSQLPKDRFSAERLKGVDSTLKIQPAKLEDSAVYLCASSYGSLYEQYFGPGTRLTVT.

The CDR3 nucleotides are TGTGCCAGCAGCGTAGGGCAGGGGACTAACTATGGCTACACCTTC. This translates into CASSVGQGTNYGYTF. The chain couples TRBV9 to TRBJ1-2; tentative D call: TRBD1 (6 bases). V was cut by 0 bases and J by 0 bases, with 9 bases left in between. The CDR3 loop spans 15 amino acids. From germline, CDR1 is SGDLS and CDR2 YYNGEE.

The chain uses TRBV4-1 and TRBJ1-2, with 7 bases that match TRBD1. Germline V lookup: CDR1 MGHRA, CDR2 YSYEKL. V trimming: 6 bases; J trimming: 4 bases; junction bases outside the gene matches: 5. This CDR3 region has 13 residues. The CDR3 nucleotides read TGCGCCAGCAGGCACACAGGGGCCTATGGCTACACCTTC. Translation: CASRHTGAYGYTF.

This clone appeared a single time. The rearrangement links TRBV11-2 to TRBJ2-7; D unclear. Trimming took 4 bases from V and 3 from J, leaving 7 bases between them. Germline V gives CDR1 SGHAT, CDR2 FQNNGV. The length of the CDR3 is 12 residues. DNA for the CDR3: TGTGCCAGCAGCTGGACGGGCTACGAGCAGTACTTC. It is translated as CASSWTGYEQYF.

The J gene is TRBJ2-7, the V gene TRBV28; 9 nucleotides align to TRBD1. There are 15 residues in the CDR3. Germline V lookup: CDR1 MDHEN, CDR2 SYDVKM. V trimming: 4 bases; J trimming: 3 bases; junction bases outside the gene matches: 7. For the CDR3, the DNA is TGTGCCAGCAGTTCCCCCAGACAGGGGGGCTACGAGCAGTACTTC. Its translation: CASSSPRQGGYEQYF.

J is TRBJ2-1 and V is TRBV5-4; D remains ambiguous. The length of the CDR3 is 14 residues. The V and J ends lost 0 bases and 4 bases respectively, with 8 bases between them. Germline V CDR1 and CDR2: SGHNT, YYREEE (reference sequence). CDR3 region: CASSLASLYNEQFF. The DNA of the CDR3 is TGTGCCAGCAGCTTGGCGTCTTTATACAATGAGCAGTTCTTC.

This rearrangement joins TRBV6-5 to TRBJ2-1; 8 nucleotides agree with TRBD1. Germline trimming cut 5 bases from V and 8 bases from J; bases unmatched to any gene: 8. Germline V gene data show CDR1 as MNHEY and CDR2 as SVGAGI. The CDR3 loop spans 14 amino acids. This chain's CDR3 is CASSAQGGIDEQFF. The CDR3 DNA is TGTGCCAGCAGTGCACAGGGGGGAATCGATGAGCAGTTCTTC.

The CDR3 DNA reads as TGTGCCAGTAGTCCAGGGGGCCCTAGGGGCTACACCTTC. As protein: CASSPGGPRGYTF. The chain links TRBV19 to TRBJ1-2, with TRBD1 matching 8 bases. The junction had 7 bases not matched to a gene; V was cut back by 5 bases and J by 8 bases. CDR1 and CDR2 from the germline V gene are LNHDA and SQIVND (reference sequence). This CDR3 is 13 amino acids long.

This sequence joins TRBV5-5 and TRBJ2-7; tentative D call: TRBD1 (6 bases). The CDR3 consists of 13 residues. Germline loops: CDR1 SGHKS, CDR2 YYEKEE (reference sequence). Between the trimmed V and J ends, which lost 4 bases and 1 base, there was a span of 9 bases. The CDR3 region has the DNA TGTGCCAGCAGCCCAGGGGAGTCCTACGAGCAGTACTTC. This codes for CASSPGESYEQYF.

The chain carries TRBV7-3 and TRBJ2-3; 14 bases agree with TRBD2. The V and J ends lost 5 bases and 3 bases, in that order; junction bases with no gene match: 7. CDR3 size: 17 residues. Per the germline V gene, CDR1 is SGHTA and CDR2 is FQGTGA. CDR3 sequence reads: CASSNLGLAGATDTQYF. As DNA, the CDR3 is TGTGCCAGCAGCAACCTGGGACTAGCGGGAGCGACAGATACGCAGTATTTT.

The CDR3 protein is CASSFQGNEQYF. CDR3 sequence (DNA): TGTGCCAGCAGCTTCCAGGGGAACGAGCAGTACTTC. This chain links TRBV11-2 with TRBJ2-7; tentative D call: TRBD1 (6 bases). Germline CDR1 reads SGHAT; CDR2 reads FQNNGV. The V end lost 3 bases, the J end lost 5 bases, and 8 bases lay between the germline ends. The CDR3 sequence is 12 residues long.

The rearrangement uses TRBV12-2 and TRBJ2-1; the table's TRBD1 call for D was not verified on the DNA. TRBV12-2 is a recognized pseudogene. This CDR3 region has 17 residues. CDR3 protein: CASRLGVRACSYNEQFF. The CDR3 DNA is TGTGCAAGTCGCTTAGGAGTCAGGGCCTGCTCCTACAATGAGCAGTTCTTC.

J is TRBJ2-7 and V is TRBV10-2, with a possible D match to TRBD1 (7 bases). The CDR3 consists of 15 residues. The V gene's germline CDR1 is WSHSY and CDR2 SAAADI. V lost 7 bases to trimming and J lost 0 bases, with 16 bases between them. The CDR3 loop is CASTRGTASSYEQYF. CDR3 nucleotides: TGCGCCAGCACCCGCGGGACAGCAAGCTCCTACGAGCAGTACTTC.

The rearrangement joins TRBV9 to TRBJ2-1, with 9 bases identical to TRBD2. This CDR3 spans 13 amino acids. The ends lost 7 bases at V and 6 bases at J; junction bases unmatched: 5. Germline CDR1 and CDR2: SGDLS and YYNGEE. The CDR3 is CASSSGAGNEQFF. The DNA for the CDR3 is TGTGCCAGCTCTAGCGGGGCGGGCAATGAGCAGTTCTTC.

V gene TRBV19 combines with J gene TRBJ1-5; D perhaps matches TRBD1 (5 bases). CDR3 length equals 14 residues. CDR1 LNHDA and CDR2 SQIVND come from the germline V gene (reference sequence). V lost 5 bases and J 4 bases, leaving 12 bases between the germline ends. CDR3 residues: CASSAGTDNQPQHF. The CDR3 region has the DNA TGTGCCAGTAGTGCCGGGACGGATAATCAGCCCCAGCATTTT.

The CDR3 bases are TGTGCCAGCAGTTGGCAGGTGGAGGACGAGCAGTACTTC. Encoded protein: CASSWQVEDEQYF. The chain links TRBV6-1 to TRBJ2-7; possible D gene TRBD2, 5 bases. Trimming stripped 5 bases from V and 5 bases from J, with 13 bases between. The CDR3 runs 13 residues. Germline V gene data show CDR1 as MNHNS and CDR2 as SASEGT.

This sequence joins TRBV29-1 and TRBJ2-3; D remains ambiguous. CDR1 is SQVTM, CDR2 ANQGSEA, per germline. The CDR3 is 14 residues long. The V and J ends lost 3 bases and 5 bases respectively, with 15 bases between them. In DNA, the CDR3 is TGCAGCGTTGATTATGGCGCAGTGCGAGATACGCAGTATTTT. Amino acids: CSVDYGAVRDTQYF.

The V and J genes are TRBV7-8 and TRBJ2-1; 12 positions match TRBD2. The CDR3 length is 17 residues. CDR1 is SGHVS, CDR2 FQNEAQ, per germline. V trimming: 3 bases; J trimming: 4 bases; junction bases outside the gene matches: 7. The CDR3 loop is CASSFGTSGFYYNEQFF. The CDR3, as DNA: TGTGCCAGCAGCTTTGGGACTAGCGGGTTTTATTACAATGAGCAGTTCTTC.

CDR3 amino acids: CASSPSGSTDTQYF. For the CDR3, the DNA is TGCGCCAGCAGCCCGAGCGGCAGCACAGATACGCAGTATTTT. J is TRBJ2-3 and V is TRBV4-3; D perhaps matches TRBD2 (5 bases). Per germline, CDR1 LGHNA and CDR2 YSLEER. CDR3 size: 14 residues. V was clipped by 4 bases and J by 0 bases, with 8 bases between them.

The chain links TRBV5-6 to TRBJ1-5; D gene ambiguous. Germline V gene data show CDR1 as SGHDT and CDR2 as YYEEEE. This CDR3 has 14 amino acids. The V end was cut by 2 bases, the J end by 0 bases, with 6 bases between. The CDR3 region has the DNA TGTGCCAGCAGCTTTGCCGATAGCAATCAGCCCCAGCATTTT. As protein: CASSFADSNQPQHF. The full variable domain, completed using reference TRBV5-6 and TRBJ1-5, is DAGVTQSPTHLIKTRGQQVTLRCSPKSGHDTVSWYQQALGQGPQFIFQYYEEEERQRGNFPDRFSGHQFPNYSSELNVNALLLGDSALYLCASSFADSNQPQHFGDGTRLSIL.

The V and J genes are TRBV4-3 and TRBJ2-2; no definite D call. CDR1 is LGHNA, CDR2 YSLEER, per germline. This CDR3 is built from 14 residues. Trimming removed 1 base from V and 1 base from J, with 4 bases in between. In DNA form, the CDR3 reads TGCGCCAGCAGCCAAGTACGGAACACCGGGGAGCTGTTTTTT. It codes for CASSQVRNTGELFF.

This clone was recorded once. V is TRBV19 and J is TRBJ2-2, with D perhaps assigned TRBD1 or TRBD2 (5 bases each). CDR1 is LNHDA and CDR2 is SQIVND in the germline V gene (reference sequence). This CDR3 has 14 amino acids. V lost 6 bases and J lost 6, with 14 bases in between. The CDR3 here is CASRDSGLPGELFF. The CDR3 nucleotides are TGTGCCAGTAGAGACAGCGGACTCCCCGGGGAGCTGTTTTTT. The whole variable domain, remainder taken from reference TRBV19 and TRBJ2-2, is DGGITQSPKYLFRKEGQNVTLSCEQNLNHDAMYWYRQDPGQGLRLIYYSQIVNDFQKGDIAEGYSVSREKKESFPLTVTSAQKNPTAFYLCASRDSGLPGELFFGEGSRLTVL.